Listed here are 10 T cell receptor beta chains from one sample, sequenced in a study of blood T cell repertoires in COVID-19. The assay was immunoSEQ multiplex PCR, and TCRdb's table has in-frame clones only and misses some. The sample consists of a few hundred thousand clones, around 84% of them appearing once. Sequencing used peripheral blood. These receptors came from a man aged 55 to 70 with acute or convalescent COVID-19.

This chain uses TRBV12-5 with TRBJ1-4; TRBD1 is a possible D gene (6 bases). Trimming pared 5 bases from V and 5 bases from J, leaving 9 bases between. Germline lookup yields CDR1 LGHNT and CDR2 FRNRAP. The CDR3 loop spans 13 amino acids. In DNA, the CDR3 is TGTGCTAGTGGTGGACAGATCAATGAAAAACTGTTTTTT. Its translation: CASGGQINEKLFF.

V and J are TRBV5-1 and TRBJ1-1; tentative D call: TRBD1 (6 bases). The length of the CDR3 is 15 residues. The V gene lost 0 bases and the J gene lost 2 bases, with 11 bases spanning the gap. Germline assignment: CDR1 SGHRS and CDR2 YFSETQ. CDR3 region: CASSLAGGPNTEAFF. The CDR3 DNA follows: TGCGCCAGCAGCTTGGCCGGGGGGCCAAACACTGAAGCTTTCTTT.

The V and J genes are TRBV5-1 and TRBJ2-5; 8 nucleotides match TRBD2. The ends lost 2 bases at V and 3 bases at J; junction bases unmatched: 6. The CDR3 sequence is 15 residues long. Germline V gene sequence: CDR1 SGHRS, CDR2 YFSETQ. This CDR3 is CASSLPGGGKETQYF. As DNA, the CDR3 is TGCGCCAGCAGCTTACCCGGGGGGGGGAAAGAGACCCAGTACTTC.

This chain joins TRBV28 and TRBJ1-1; TRBD1 matches 9 bases. Germline V gene lookup returns CDR1 MDHEN and CDR2 SYDVKM. The V and J ends lost 0 bases and 6 bases, in that order; junction bases with no gene match: 2. This CDR3 is built from 14 residues. DNA for the CDR3: TGTGCCAGCAGTTTATGGGGGACAGGGCCTGAAGCTTTCTTT. Amino acids: CASSLWGTGPEAFF.

The genes are TRBV24-1 and TRBJ2-4, with TRBD1 matching 9 bases. V dropped 5 bases and J dropped 5; count of bases not matched to a gene: 6. The germline gives CDR1 KGHDR, CDR2 SFDVKD. This CDR3 is built from 15 residues. The CDR3 sequence: CATSGGQGSENIQYF. In DNA form, the CDR3 reads TGTGCCACCAGTGGGGGACAGGGATCGGAAAACATTCAGTACTTC.

The CDR3 reads CASSSPKRGQGSDTQYF. The DNA of the CDR3 is TGTGCCAGCAGCTCCCCCAAGCGGGGTCAGGGTTCAGATACGCAGTATTTT. The J gene is TRBJ2-3, the V gene TRBV7-9; 7 nucleotides agree with TRBD2. The CDR3 length is 17 residues. With V trimmed by 4 bases and J by 4 bases, 14 bases remained unmatched. The germline gives CDR1 SEHNR, CDR2 FQNEAQ (reference sequence).

This chain connects TRBV5-1 to TRBJ2-7; 12 nucleotides line up with TRBD1. The length of the CDR3 is 14 residues. From germline, CDR1 is SGHRS and CDR2 YFSETQ. With V trimmed by 0 bases and J by 6 bases, 1 base remained unmatched. CDR3 nucleotide sequence: TGCGCCAGCAGCTTGGGGGACAGGGGGCTCGAGCAGTACTTC. Its translation: CASSLGDRGLEQYF. Full variable domain (outside the CDR3, taken from reference TRBV5-1 and TRBJ2-7): KAGVTQTPRYLIKTRGQQVTLSCSPISGHRSVSWYQQTPGQGLQFLFEYFSETQRNKGNFPGRFSGRQFSNSRSEMNVSTLELGDSALYLCASSLGDRGLEQYFGPGTRLTVT.

The rearrangement uses TRBV7-9 and TRBJ2-7; weak D call: TRBD1 (5 bases). The germline V gene has CDR1 SEHNR and CDR2 FQNEAQ (reference sequence). V lost 6 bases and J 7 bases, leaving 16 bases between the germline ends. The CDR3 spans 13 residues. CDR3 nucleotide sequence: TGTGCCAGCAGAGTGGACACCTCCTGGGAGCAGTACTTC. Its translation is CASRVDTSWEQYF.

V and J are TRBV6-5 and TRBJ2-7, with D unclear. The CDR3 is 14 amino acids. V gave up 10 bases and J gave up 3 bases, with 19 bases separating them. Germline values: CDR1 MNHEY, CDR2 SVGAGI. The CDR3 region has the DNA TGTGCCATCAAGCTCAAGGCAACTAACTACGAGCAGTACTTC. Translation gives CAIKLKATNYEQYF.

This chain links TRBV7-2 with TRBJ1-2, with 7 bases identical to TRBD1. From germline, CDR1 is SGHTA and CDR2 FQGNSA. The CDR3 covers 12 residues. Trimming at V came to 7 bases and at J to 9 bases, leaving 8 bases not matched to a gene. This CDR3 reads CASTRQGSSYTF. Written as DNA, the CDR3 is TGTGCCAGCACCCGACAGGGTAGTAGCTACACCTTC.